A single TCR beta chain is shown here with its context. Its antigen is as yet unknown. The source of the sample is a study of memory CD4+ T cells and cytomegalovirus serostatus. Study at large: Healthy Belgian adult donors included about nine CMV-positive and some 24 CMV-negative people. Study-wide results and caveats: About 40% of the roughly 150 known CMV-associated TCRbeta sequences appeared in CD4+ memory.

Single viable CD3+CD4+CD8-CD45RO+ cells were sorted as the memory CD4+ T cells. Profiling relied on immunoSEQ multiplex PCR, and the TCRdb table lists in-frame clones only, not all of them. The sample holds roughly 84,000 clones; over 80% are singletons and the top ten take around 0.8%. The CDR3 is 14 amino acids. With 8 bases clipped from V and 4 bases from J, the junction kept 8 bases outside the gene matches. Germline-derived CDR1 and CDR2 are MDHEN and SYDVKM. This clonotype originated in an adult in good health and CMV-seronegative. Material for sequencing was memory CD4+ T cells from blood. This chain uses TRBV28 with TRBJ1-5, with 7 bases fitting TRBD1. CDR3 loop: CASVTGQPNQPQHF. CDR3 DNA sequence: TGTGCCAGCGTTACGGGACAGCCTAATCAGCCCCAGCATTTT.